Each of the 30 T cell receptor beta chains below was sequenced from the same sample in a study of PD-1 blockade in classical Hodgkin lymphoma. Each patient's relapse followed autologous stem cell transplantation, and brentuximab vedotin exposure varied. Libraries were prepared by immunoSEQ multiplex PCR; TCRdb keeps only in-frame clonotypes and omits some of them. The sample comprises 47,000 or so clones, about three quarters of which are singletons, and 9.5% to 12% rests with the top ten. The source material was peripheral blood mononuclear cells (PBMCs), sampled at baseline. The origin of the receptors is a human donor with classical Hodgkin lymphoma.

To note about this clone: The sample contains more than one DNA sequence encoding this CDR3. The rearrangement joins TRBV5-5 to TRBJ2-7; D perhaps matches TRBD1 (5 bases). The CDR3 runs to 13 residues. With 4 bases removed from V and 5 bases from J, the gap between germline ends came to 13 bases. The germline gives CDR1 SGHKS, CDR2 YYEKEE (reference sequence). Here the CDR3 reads CASSLREGDEQYF. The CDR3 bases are TGTGCCAGCAGCCTCCGTGAAGGGGACGAGCAGTACTTC.

The CDR3 coding sequence is TGTGCCAGTAGTTGGGGACAGGGGAGCAATCAGCCCCAGCATTTT. Its protein is CASSWGQGSNQPQHF. The rearrangement links TRBV19 to TRBJ1-5; 10 bases fit TRBD1. Looked up from germline, CDR1 is LNHDA and CDR2 is SQIVND (reference sequence). The ends lost 5 bases at V and 1 base at J; junction bases unmatched: 2. The CDR3 has 15 amino acids.

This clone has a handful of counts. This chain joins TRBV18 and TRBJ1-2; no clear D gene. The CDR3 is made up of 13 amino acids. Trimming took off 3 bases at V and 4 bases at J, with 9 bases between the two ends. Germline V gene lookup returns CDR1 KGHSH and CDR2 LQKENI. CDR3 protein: CASSPGDPYGYTF. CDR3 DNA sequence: TGTGCCAGCTCACCTGGAGACCCCTATGGCTACACCTTC.

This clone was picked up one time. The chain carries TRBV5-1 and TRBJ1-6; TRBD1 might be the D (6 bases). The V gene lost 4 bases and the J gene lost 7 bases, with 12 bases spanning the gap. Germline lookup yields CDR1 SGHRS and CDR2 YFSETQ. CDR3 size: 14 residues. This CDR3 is CASSARTANSPLHF. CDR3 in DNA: TGCGCCAGCAGCGCCCGGACAGCCAATTCACCCCTCCACTTT.

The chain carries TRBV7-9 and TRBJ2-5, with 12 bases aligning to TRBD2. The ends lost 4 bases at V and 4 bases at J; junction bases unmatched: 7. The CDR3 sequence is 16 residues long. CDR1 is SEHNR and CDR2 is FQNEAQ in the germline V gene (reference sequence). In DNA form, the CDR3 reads TGTGCCAGCAGCTCGACTAGCGGGAGATGGGGAGAGACCCAGTACTTC. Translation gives CASSSTSGRWGETQYF.

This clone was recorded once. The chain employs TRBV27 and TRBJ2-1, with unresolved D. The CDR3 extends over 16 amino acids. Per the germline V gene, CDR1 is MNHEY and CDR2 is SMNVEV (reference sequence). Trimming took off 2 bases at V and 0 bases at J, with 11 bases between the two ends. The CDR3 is CASSLRPQDSYNEQFF. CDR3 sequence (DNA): TGTGCCAGCAGTTTAAGGCCTCAGGACTCCTACAATGAGCAGTTCTTC.

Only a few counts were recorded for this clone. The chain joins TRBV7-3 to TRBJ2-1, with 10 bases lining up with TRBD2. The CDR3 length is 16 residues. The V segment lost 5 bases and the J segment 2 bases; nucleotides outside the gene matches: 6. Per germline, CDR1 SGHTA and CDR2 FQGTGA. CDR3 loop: CASSPLAGATYNEQFF. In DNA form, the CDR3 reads TGTGCCAGCAGCCCTCTAGCGGGGGCCACCTACAATGAGCAGTTCTTC.

The CDR3 sequence: CAWSVTGTYEQYF. The CDR3 DNA reads TGTGCCTGGAGTGTAACAGGCACCTACGAGCAGTACTTC. The V gene is TRBV30, the J gene TRBJ2-7; D may be TRBD1 (5 bases). V was trimmed by 0 bases and J by 2 bases, leaving 8 bases between them. Germline CDR1 reads GTSNPN; CDR2 reads SVGIG (reference sequence). This CDR3 contains 13 residues.

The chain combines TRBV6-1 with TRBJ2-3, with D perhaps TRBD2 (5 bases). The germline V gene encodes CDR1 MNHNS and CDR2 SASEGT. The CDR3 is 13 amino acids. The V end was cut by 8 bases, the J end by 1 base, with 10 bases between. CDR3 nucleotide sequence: TGTGCCAGCGGAGGATTTGGCACAGATACGCAGTATTTT. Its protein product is CASGGFGTDTQYF.

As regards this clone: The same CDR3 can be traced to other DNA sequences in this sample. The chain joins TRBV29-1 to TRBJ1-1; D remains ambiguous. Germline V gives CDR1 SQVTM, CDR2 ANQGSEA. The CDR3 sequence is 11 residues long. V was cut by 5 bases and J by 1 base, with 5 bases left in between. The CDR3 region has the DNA TGCAGCGTTACGGAGAACACTGAAGCTTTCTTT. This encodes CSVTENTEAFF.

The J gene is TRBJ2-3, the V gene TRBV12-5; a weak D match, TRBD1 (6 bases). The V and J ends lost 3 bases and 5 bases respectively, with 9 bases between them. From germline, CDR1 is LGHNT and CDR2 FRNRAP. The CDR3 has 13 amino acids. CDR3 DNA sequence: TGTGCTAGTGGTTTAGGCAGGGGAGATACGCAGTATTTT. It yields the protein CASGLGRGDTQYF. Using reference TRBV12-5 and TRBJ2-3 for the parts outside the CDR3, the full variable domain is DARVTQTPRHKVTEMGQEVTMRCQPILGHNTVFWYRQTMMQGLELLAYFRNRAPLDDSGMPKDRFSAEMPDATLATLKIQPSEPRDSAVYFCASGLGRGDTQYFGPGTRLTVL.

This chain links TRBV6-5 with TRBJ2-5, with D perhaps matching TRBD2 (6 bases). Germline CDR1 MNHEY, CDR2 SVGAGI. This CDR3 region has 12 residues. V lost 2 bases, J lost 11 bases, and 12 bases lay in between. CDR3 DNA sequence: TGTGCCAGCAGTTACCCCACGGGGGAGCAGTACTTC. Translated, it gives CASSYPTGEQYF.

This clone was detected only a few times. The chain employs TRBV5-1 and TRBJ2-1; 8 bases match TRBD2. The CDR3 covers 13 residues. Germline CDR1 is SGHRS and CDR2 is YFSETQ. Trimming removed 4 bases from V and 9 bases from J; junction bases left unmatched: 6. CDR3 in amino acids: CASSPGLVSEQFF. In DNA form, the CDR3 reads TGCGCCAGCAGCCCGGGACTAGTTAGTGAGCAGTTCTTC.

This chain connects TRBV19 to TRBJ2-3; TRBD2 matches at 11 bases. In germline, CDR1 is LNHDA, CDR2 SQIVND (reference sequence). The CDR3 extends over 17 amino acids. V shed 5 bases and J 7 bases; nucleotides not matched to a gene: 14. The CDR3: CASSLSKTSGKWNTQYF. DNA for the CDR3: TGTGCCAGTAGTCTTTCCAAGACTAGCGGGAAATGGAATACGCAGTATTTT.

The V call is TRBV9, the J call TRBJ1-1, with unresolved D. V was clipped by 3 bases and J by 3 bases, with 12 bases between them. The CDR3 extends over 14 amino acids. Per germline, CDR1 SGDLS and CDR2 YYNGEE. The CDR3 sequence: CASSANRLDTEAFF. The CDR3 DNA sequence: TGTGCCAGCAGCGCCAACAGACTGGACACTGAAGCTTTCTTT.

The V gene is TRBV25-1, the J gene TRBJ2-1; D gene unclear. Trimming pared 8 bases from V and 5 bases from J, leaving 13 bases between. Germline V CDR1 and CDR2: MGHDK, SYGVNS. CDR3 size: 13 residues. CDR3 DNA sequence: TGTGCCAGCCGACACCCTAGGAACAATGAGCAGTTCTTC. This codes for CASRHPRNNEQFF.

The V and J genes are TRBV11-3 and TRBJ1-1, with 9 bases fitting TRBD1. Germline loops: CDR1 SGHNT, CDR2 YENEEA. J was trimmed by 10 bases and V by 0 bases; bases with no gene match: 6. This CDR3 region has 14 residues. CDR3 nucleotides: TGTGCCAGCAGCTTAGATTGGGACAGGGCCTCAGCTTTCTTT. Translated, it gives CASSLDWDRASAFF.

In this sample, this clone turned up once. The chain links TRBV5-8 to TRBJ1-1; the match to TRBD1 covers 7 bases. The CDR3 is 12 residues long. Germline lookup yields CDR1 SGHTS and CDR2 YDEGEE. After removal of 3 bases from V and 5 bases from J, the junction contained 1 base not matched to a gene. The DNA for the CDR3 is TGTGCCAGCAGCTCGGACAGGACTGAAGCTTTCTTT. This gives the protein CASSSDRTEAFF.

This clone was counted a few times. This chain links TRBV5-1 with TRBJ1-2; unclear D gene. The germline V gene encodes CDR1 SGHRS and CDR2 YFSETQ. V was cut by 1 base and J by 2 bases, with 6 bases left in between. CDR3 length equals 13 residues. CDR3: CASSLWVNYGYTF. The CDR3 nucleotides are TGCGCCAGCAGCTTGTGGGTAAACTATGGCTACACCTTC. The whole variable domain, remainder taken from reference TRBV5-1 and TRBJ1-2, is KAGVTQTPRYLIKTRGQQVTLSCSPISGHRSVSWYQQTPGQGLQFLFEYFSETQRNKGNFPGRFSGRQFSNSRSEMNVSTLELGDSALYLCASSLWVNYGYTFGSGTRLTVV.

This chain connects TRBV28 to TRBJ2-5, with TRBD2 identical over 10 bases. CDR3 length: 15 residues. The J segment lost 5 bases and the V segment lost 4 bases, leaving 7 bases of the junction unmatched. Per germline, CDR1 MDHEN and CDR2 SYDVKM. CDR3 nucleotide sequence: TGTGCCAGCAGTTCAGAGCGGGAGGGCCGTGAGACCCAGTACTTC. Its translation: CASSSEREGRETQYF.

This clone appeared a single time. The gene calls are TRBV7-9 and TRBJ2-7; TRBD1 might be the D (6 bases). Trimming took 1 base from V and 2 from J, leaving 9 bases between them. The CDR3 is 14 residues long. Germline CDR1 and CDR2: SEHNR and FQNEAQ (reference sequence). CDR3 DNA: TGTGCCAGCAGCTTAGGACAGGCCGCCTACGAGCAGTACTTC. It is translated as CASSLGQAAYEQYF. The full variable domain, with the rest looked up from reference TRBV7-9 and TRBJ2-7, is DTGVSQNPRHKITKRGQNVTFRCDPISEHNRLYWYRQTLGQGPEFLTYFQNEAQLEKSRLLSDRFSAERPKGSFSTLEIQRTEQGDSAMYLCASSLGQAAYEQYFGPGTRLTVT.

CDR3 sequence: CAWAGARGTYEQYF. In nucleotides, the CDR3 is TGTGCCTGGGCCGGGGCTCGAGGAACTTACGAGCAGTACTTC. V and J are TRBV30 and TRBJ2-7; D may match TRBD1 or TRBD2 (5 bases each). V lost 5 bases to trimming and J lost 4 bases, with 18 bases between them. The CDR3 extends over 14 amino acids. Germline lookup yields CDR1 GTSNPN and CDR2 SVGIG (reference sequence).

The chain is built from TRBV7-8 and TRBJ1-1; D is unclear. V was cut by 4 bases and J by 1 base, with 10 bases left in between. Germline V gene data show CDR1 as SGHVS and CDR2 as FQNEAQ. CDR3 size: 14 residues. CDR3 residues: CASSSSYTNTEAFF. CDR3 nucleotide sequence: TGTGCCAGCAGCTCCTCATATACGAACACTGAAGCTTTCTTT.

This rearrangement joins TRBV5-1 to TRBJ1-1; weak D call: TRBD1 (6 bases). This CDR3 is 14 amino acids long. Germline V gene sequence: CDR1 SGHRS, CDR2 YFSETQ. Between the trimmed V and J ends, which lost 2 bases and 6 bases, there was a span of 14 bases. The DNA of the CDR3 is TGCGCCAGCAGCTTCGGGGGCTCGGTGGCTGAAGCTTTCTTT. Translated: CASSFGGSVAEAFF.

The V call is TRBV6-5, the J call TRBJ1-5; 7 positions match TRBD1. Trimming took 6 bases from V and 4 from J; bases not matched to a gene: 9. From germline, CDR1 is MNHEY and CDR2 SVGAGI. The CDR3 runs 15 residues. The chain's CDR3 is CASRVQTGTNQPQHF. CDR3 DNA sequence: TGTGCCAGCAGGGTTCAGACAGGGACTAATCAGCCCCAGCATTTT.

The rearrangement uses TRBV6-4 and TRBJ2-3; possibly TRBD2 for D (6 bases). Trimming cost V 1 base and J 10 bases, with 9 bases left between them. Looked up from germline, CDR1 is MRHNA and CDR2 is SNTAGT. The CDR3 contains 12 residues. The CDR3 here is CASSDYGGAQYF. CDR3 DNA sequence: TGTGCCAGCAGTGACTACGGGGGAGCGCAGTATTTT.

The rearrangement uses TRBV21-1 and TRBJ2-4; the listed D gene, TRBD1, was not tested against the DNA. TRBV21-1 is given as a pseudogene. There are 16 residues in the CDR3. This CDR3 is CASKTKVVVVNVVQYF. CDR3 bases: TGTGCCAGCAAGACAAAAGTGGTCGTAGTTAACGTCGTACAGTACTTC.

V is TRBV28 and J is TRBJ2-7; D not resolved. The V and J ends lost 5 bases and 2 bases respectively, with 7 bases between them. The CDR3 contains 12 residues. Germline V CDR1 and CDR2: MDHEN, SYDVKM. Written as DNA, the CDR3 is TGTGCCAGCAGTGTACCGACCTACGAGCAGTACTTC. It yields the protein CASSVPTYEQYF.

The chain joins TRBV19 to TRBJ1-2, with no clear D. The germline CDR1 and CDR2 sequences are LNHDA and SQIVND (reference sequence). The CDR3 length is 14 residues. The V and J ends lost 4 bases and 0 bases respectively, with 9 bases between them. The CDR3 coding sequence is TGTGCCAGTAGTACTAACGGCGCTAACTATGGCTACACCTTC. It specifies CASSTNGANYGYTF.

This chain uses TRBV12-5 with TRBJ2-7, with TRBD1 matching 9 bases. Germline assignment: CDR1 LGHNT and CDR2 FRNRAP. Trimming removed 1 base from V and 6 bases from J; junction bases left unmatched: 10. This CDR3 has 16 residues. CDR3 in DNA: TGTGCTAGTGGTTTGGCCCGGAGACAGGGGGGAGGCGAGCAGTACTTC. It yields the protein CASGLARRQGGGEQYF. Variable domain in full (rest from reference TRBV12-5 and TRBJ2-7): DARVTQTPRHKVTEMGQEVTMRCQPILGHNTVFWYRQTMMQGLELLAYFRNRAPLDDSGMPKDRFSAEMPDATLATLKIQPSEPRDSAVYFCASGLARRQGGGEQYFGPGTRLTVT.